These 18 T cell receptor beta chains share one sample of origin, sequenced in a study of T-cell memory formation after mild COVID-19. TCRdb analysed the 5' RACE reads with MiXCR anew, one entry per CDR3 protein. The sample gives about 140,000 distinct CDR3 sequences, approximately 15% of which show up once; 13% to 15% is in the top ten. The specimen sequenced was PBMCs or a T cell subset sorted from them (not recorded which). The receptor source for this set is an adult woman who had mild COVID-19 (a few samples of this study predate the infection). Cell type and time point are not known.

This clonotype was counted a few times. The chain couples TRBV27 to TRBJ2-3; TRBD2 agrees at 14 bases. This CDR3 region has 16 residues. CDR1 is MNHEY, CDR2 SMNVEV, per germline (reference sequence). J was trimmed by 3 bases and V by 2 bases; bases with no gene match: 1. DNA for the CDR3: TGTGCCAGCAGTTTAGGGACTAGCGGGAGTACAGATACGCAGTATTTT. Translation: CASSLGTSGSTDTQYF.

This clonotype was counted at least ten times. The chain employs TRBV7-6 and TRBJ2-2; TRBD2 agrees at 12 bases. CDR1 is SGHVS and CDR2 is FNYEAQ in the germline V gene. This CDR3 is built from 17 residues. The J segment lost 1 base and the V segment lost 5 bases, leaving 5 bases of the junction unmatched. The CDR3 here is CASSPRLAGENTGELFF. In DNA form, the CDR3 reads TGTGCCAGCAGCCCTCGACTAGCGGGGGAGAACACCGGGGAGCTGTTTTTT.

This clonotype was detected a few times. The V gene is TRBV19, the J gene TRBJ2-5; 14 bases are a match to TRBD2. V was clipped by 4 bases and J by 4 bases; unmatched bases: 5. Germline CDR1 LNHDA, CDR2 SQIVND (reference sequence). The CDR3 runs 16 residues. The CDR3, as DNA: TGTGCCAGTAGTACTTGGACTAGCGGGAGGCGAGAGACCCAGTACTTC. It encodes CASSTWTSGRRETQYF.

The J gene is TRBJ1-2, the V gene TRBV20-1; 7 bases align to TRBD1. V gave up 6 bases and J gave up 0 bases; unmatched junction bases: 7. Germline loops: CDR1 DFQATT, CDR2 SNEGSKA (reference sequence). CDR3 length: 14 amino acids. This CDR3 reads CSAPRGNTNYGYTF. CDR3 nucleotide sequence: TGCAGTGCGCCCAGGGGGAATACTAACTATGGCTACACCTTC.

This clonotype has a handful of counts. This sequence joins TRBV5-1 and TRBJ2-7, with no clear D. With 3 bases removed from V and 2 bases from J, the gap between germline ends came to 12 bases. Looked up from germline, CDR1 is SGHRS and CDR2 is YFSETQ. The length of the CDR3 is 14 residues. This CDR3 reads CASSSTSTAYEQYF. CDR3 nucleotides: TGCGCCAGCAGCTCCACCTCCACAGCCTACGAGCAGTACTTC.

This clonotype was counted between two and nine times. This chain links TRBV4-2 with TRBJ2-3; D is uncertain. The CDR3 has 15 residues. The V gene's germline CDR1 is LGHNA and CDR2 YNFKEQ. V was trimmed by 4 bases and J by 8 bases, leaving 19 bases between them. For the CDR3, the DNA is TGTGCCAGCAGCCGTGACCCGAATCAAGGAGTTACGCAGTATTTT. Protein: CASSRDPNQGVTQYF.

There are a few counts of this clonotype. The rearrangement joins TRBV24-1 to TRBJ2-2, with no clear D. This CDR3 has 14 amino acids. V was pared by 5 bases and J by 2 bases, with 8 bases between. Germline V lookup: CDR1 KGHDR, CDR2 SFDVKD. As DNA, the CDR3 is TGTGCCACCAGTGTCAGTCTAAACACCGGGGAGCTGTTTTTT. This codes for CATSVSLNTGELFF.

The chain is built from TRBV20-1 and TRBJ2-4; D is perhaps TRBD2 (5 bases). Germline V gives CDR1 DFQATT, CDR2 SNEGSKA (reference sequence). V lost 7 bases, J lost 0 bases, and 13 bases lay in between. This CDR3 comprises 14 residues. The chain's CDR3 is CSVPGYLAKNIQYF. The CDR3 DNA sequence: TGCAGTGTGCCGGGGTACTTAGCCAAAAACATTCAGTACTTC.

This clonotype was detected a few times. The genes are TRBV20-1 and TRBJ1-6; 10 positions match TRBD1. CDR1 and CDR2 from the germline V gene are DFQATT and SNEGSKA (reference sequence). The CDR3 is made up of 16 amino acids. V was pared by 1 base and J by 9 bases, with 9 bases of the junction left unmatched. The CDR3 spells CSARGVGGTGVSPLHF. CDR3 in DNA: TGCAGTGCTAGAGGAGTCGGCGGGACAGGGGTTTCACCCCTCCACTTT.

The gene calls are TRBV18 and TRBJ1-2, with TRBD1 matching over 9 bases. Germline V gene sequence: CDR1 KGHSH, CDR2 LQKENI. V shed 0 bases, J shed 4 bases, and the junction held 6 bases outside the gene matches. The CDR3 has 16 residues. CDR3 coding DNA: TGTGCCAGCTCACCACCTACCCGACAGGGGGTCTATGGCTACACCTTC. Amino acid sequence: CASSPPTRQGVYGYTF.

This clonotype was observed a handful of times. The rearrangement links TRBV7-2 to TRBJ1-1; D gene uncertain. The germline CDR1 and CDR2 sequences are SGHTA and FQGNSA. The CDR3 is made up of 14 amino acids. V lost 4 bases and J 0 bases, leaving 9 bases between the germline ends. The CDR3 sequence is CASSSALMNTEAFF. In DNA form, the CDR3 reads TGTGCCAGCAGCTCCGCTCTAATGAACACTGAAGCTTTCTTT.

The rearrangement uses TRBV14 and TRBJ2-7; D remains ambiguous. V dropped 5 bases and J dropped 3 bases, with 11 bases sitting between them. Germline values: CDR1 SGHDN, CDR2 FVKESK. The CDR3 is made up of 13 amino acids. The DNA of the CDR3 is TGTGCCAGCAGCTCCCGGTCATACTACGAGCAGTACTTC. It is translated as CASSSRSYYEQYF. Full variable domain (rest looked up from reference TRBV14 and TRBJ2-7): EAGVTQFPSHSVIEKGQTVTLRCDPISGHDNLYWYRRVMGKEIKFLLHFVKESKQDESGMPNNRFLAERTGGTYSTLKVQPAELEDSGVYFCASSSRSYYEQYFGPGTRLTVT.

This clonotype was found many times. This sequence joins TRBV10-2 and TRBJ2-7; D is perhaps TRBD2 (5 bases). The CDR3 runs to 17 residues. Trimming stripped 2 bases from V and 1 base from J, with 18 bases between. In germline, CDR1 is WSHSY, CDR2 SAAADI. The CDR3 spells CASSEPFFAGVSYEQYF. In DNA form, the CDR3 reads TGCGCCAGCAGTGAGCCGTTCTTTGCCGGGGTTTCCTACGAGCAGTACTTC.

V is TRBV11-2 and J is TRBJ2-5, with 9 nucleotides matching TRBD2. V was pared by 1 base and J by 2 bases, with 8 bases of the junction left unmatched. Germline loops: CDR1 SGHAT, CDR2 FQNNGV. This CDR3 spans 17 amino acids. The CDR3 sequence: CASSLGREGRMQETQYF. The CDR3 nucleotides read TGTGCCAGCAGCTTAGGGCGGGAGGGCCGTATGCAAGAGACCCAGTACTTC.

The CDR3 sequence is CASSTYKREGPTGELFF. CDR3 DNA: TGTGCCAGCAGTACGTACAAGCGGGAGGGCCCCACCGGGGAGCTGTTTTTT. The genes are TRBV6-2 or TRBV6-3 and TRBJ2-2; the match to TRBD2 covers 10 bases. V trimming: 5 bases; J trimming: 4 bases; junction bases outside the gene matches: 10. The CDR3 is 17 amino acids. CDR1 and CDR2 (germline): MNHEY, SVGEGT.

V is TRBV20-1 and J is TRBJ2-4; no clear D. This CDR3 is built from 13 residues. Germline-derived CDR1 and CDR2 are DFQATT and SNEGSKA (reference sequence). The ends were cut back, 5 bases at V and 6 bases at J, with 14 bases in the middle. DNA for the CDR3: TGCAGTGCTTTCCATTATGGCGTAAACATTCAGTACTTC. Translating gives CSAFHYGVNIQYF.

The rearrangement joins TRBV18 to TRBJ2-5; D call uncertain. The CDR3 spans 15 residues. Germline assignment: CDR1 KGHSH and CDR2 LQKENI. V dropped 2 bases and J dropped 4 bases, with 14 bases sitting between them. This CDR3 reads CASSPTGSPGETQYF. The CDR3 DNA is TGTGCCAGCTCACCAACCGGGTCCCCGGGAGAGACCCAGTACTTC.

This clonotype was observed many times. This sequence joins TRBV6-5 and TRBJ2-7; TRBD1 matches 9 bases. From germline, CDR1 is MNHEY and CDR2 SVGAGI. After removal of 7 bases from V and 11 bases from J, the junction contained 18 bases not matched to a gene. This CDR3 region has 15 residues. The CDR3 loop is CASNGQTGTGRGEYF. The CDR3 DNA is TGTGCCAGCAACGGGCAAACCGGGACAGGGAGAGGAGAGTACTTC.